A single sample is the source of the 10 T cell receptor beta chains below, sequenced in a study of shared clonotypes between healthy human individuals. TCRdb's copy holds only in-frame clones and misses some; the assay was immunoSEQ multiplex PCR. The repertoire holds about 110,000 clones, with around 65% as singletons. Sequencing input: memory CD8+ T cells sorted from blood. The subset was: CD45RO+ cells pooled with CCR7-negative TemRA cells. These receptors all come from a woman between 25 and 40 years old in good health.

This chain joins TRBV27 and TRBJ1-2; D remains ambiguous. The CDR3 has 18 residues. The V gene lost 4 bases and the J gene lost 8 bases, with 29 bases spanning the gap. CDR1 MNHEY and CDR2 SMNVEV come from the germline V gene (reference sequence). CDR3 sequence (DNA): TGTGCCAGCAGTTCGCGCTCGGCGACAACATCGCGTTCGCGCGGCTACACCTTC. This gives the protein CASSSRSATTSRSRGYTF.

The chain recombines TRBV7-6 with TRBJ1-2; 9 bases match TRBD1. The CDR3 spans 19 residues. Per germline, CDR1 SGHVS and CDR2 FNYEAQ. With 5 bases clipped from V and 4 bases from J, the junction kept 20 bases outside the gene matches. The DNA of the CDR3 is TGTGCCAGCAGCATCATTGCCGGGACAGGGAGGTATTGGGGCTATGGCTACACCTTC. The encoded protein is CASSIIAGTGRYWGYGYTF.

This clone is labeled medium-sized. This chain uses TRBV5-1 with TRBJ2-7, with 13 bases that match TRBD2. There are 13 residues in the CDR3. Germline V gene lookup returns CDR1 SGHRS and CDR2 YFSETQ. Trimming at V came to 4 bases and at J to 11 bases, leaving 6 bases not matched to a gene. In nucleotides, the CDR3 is TGCGCCAGCAGCCCGGGACTAGCGGGATTCGAGTACTTC. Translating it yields CASSPGLAGFEYF.

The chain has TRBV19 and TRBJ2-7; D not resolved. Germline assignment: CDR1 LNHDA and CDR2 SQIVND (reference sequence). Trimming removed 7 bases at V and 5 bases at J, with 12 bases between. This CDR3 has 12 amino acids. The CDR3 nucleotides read TGTGCCAGTACTGGCAATTTGGACGAGCAGTACTTC. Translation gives CASTGNLDEQYF.

The CDR3 bases are TGCAGCGTAGGGACGGTGACCTCCTACGAGCAGTACTTC. It codes for CSVGTVTSYEQYF. The chain carries TRBV29-1 and TRBJ2-5, with D perhaps assigned TRBD1 or TRBD2 (5 bases each). The end of the DNA is better explained by TRBJ2-7, so the J call may be wrong. CDR1 is SQVTM and CDR2 is ANQGSEA in the germline V gene. This CDR3 region has 13 residues.

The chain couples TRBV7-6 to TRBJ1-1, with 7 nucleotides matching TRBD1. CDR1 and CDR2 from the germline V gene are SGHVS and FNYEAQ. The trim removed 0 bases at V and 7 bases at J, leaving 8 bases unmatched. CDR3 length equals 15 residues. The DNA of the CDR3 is TGTGCCAGCAGCTTAGCAGAGACAGGGAAAGGTGAAGCTTTCTTT. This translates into CASSLAETGKGEAFF.

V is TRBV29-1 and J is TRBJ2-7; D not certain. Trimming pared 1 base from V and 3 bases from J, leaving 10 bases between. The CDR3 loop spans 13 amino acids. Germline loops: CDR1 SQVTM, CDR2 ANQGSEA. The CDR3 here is CSVEGERGYEQYF. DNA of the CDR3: TGCAGCGTTGAAGGGGAAAGAGGCTACGAGCAGTACTTC.

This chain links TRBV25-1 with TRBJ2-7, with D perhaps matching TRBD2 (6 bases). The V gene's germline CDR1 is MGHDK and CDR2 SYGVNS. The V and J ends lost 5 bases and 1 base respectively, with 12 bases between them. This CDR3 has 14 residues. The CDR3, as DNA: TGTGCCAGCAGTCAAGCCAGCGGGTCCTACGAGCAGTACTTC. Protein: CASSQASGSYEQYF.

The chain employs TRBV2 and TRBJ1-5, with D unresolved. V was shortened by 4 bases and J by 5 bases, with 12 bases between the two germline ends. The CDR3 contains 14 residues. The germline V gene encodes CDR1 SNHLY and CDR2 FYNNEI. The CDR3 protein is CASSARIEHQPQHF. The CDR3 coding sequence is TGTGCCAGCAGTGCCCGAATAGAACATCAGCCCCAGCATTTT.

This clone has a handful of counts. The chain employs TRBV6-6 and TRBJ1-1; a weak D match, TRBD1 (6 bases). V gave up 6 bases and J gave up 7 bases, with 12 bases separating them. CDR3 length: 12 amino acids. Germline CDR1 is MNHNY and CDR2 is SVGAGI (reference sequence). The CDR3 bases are TGTGCCAGCAGGGGGAAAGGGGGTGAAGCTTTCTTT. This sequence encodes CASRGKGGEAFF.